The 28 T cell receptor beta chains below come from one sample, sequenced in a study of T cell responses to AZD1222 COVID-19 vaccine. The assay was immunoSEQ multiplex PCR, and TCRdb's table has in-frame clones only and misses some. The sample lists roughly 130,000 clones; about 90% were seen once. The material was peripheral blood, obtained 28 days after the second dose of the MenACWY control vaccine. All receptors come from an adult who received the MenACWY meningococcal vaccine as a control.

The rearrangement uses TRBV5-6 and TRBJ1-1; unclear D gene. Germline CDR1 SGHDT, CDR2 YYEEEE. The V end was cut by 0 bases, the J end by 1 base, with 16 bases between. This CDR3 has 17 residues. This CDR3 is CASSLEWVGSRNTEAFF. The CDR3, as DNA: TGTGCCAGCAGCTTGGAGTGGGTCGGGTCCCGGAACACTGAAGCTTTCTTT.

This clone was counted between two and nine times. The chain uses TRBV27 and TRBJ2-4, with a weak D call TRBD1 (6 bases). V lost 5 bases, J lost 0 bases, and 11 bases lay in between. From germline, CDR1 is MNHEY and CDR2 SMNVEV (reference sequence). CDR3 length: 15 amino acids. The CDR3 DNA reads TGTGCCAGCAGTAAAAACAGGGTAGCCAAAAACATTCAGTACTTC. The encoded protein is CASSKNRVAKNIQYF.

This clone has just one count. The chain joins TRBV20-1 to TRBJ2-5; no definite D call. Germline V gene data show CDR1 as DFQATT and CDR2 as SNEGSKA (reference sequence). Trimming shortened V by 3 bases and J by 3 bases, and 8 bases separated the two germline ends. This CDR3 has 12 residues. The CDR3 DNA is TGCAGTGCTAGTCTTCCAGAAGAGACCCAGTACTTC. The encoded protein is CSASLPEETQYF.

The genes are TRBV3-1 (or the pseudogene TRBV3-2) and TRBJ2-1; 8 nucleotides agree with TRBD1. Germline V lookup: CDR1 LGHDT, CDR2 YNNKEL (reference sequence). The length of the CDR3 is 15 residues. Trimming removed 5 bases from V and 5 bases from J; junction bases left unmatched: 8. Here the CDR3 reads CASSTRTGSDNEQFF. The CDR3 region has the DNA TGTGCCAGCAGCACCCGGACAGGGTCCGACAATGAGCAGTTCTTC.

The rearrangement joins TRBV2 to TRBJ1-1; 9 bases are a match to TRBD1. The germline gives CDR1 SNHLY, CDR2 FYNNEI. Trimming removed 4 bases from V and 3 bases from J; junction bases left unmatched: 0. The length of the CDR3 is 13 residues. In nucleotides, the CDR3 is TGTGCCAGCAGTGGACAGGGGGACACTGAAGCTTTCTTT. It yields the protein CASSGQGDTEAFF.

The chain has TRBV28 and TRBJ1-3; 8 nucleotides agree with TRBD1. J was trimmed by 1 base and V by 4 bases; bases with no gene match: 6. Germline V gene sequence: CDR1 MDHEN, CDR2 SYDVKM. The CDR3 extends over 16 amino acids. The CDR3 bases are TGTGCCAGCAGTTCCCTCAGGGGGCCATCTGGAAACACCATATATTTT. Translation: CASSSLRGPSGNTIYF.

This clone was seen once. The V call is TRBV27, the J call TRBJ1-2, with 7 positions matching TRBD1. Germline CDR1 MNHEY, CDR2 SMNVEV (reference sequence). CDR3 length equals 14 residues. J was trimmed by 4 bases and V by 4 bases; bases with no gene match: 6. The CDR3 is CASSSGTDSYGYTF. The CDR3 DNA sequence: TGTGCCAGCAGTTCGGGGACAGACTCCTATGGCTACACCTTC.

This sequence joins TRBV30 and TRBJ1-5; no reliable D call. Germline V gene lookup returns CDR1 GTSNPN and CDR2 SVGIG (reference sequence). V shed 0 bases and J shed 3 bases, with 9 bases lying between them. CDR3 length equals 14 residues. The CDR3 nucleotides are TGTGCCTGGAGTGTAGGCCACGACAATCAGCCCCAGCATTTT. Residues: CAWSVGHDNQPQHF.

The rearrangement joins TRBV28 to TRBJ2-5; D uncertain. V lost 5 bases to trimming and J lost 2 bases, with 0 bases between them. The germline V gene encodes CDR1 MDHEN and CDR2 SYDVKM. This CDR3 comprises 10 residues. The CDR3 loop reads CASSQETQYF. Written as DNA, the CDR3 is TGTGCCAGCAGTCAAGAGACCCAGTACTTC.

J is TRBJ2-7 and V is TRBV15; possibly TRBD2 for D (5 bases). The CDR3 runs to 13 residues. Between the trimmed V and J ends, which lost 4 bases and 3 bases, there was a span of 10 bases. The germline CDR1 and CDR2 sequences are LNHNV and YYDKDF (reference sequence). The CDR3, as DNA: TGTGCCACCAGCAACGGGGATGGCTACGAGCAGTACTTC. It specifies CATSNGDGYEQYF.

This clone was counted only a few times. V usage is TRBV5-1 and J usage is TRBJ2-6; D gene ambiguous. The germline V gene encodes CDR1 SGHRS and CDR2 YFSETQ. The CDR3 has 15 residues. The V end lost 0 bases, the J end lost 4 bases, and 8 bases lay between the germline ends. DNA of the CDR3: TGCGCCAGCAGCTTGGCGGCTGCGGGGGCCAACGTCCTGACTTTC. This sequence encodes CASSLAAAGANVLTF.

The chain is built from TRBV28 and TRBJ1-4; D possibly corresponds to TRBD1 (6 bases). Germline lookup yields CDR1 MDHEN and CDR2 SYDVKM. The CDR3 is 14 amino acids. V lost 5 bases to trimming and J lost 8 bases, with 15 bases between them. Here the CDR3 reads CASSAGTISEKLFF. For the CDR3, the DNA is TGTGCCAGCAGTGCCGGGACAATTTCCGAAAAACTGTTTTTT.

This rearrangement joins TRBV9 to TRBJ2-1, with D possibly TRBD1 on 6 matching bases. This CDR3 spans 16 amino acids. From germline, CDR1 is SGDLS and CDR2 YYNGEE. Between the trimmed V and J ends, which lost 4 bases and 5 bases, there was a span of 19 bases. Here the CDR3 reads CASSPPGQGNDNEQFF. As DNA, the CDR3 is TGTGCCAGCAGCCCCCCCGGGCAGGGGAATGACAATGAGCAGTTCTTC.

This chain links TRBV9 with TRBJ2-2; D possibly uses TRBD1 or TRBD2 (6 bases each). V lost 0 bases, J lost 6 bases, and 12 bases lay in between. The CDR3 has 15 residues. Germline V CDR1 and CDR2: SGDLS, YYNGEE. The chain's CDR3 is CASSVVGGAPGELFF. The CDR3 DNA follows: TGTGCCAGCAGCGTAGTGGGGGGCGCACCCGGGGAGCTGTTTTTT.

The chain links TRBV3-1 (or the pseudogene TRBV3-2) to TRBJ2-1; 8 nucleotides agree with TRBD2. Looked up from germline, CDR1 is LGHDT and CDR2 is YNNKEL (reference sequence). The CDR3 consists of 15 residues. After removal of 1 base from V and 6 bases from J, the junction contained 5 bases not matched to a gene. This CDR3 reads CASSQAGAGGNEQFF. The DNA for the CDR3 is TGTGCCAGCAGCCAAGCCGGGGCGGGAGGCAATGAGCAGTTCTTC.

The chain is built from TRBV7-9 and TRBJ1-4; D remains unclear. The V gene's germline CDR1 is SEHNR and CDR2 FQNEAQ (reference sequence). Deletions cut 3 bases from V and 8 bases from J, with 16 bases between. The CDR3 consists of 15 residues. In DNA, the CDR3 is TGTGCCAGCAGCTTGGGAGATAACACGGTGGAAAAACTGTTTTTT. This sequence encodes CASSLGDNTVEKLFF.

The genes are TRBV20-1 and TRBJ2-7; D not certain. Deletions cut 5 bases from V and 6 bases from J, with 11 bases between. The CDR3 totals 11 residues. Germline V CDR1 and CDR2: DFQATT, SNEGSKA (reference sequence). The DNA of the CDR3 is TGCAGTGCTGAATCTGGACGCGAGCAGTACTTC. Encoded protein: CSAESGREQYF.

The chain recombines TRBV7-3 with TRBJ1-1; D ambiguous. Germline lookup yields CDR1 SGHTA and CDR2 FQGTGA. Trimming took off 1 base at V and 1 base at J, with 13 bases between the two ends. CDR3 length: 16 residues. The CDR3 loop is CASSLSSVRGNTEAFF. CDR3 sequence (DNA): TGTGCCAGCAGCTTAAGTAGCGTACGGGGGAACACTGAAGCTTTCTTT.

The rearrangement links TRBV7-2 to TRBJ2-7; 12 nucleotides align to TRBD2. This CDR3 is 15 amino acids long. Germline V gene lookup returns CDR1 SGHTA and CDR2 FQGNSA. With 5 bases clipped from V and 5 bases from J, the junction kept 7 bases outside the gene matches. This CDR3 is CASSATSGSPHEQYF. Here the CDR3 DNA reads TGTGCCAGCAGCGCGACTAGCGGGAGTCCCCACGAGCAGTACTTC.

This clone has just a few counts. The rearrangement uses TRBV19 and TRBJ2-1; D unclear. From germline, CDR1 is LNHDA and CDR2 SQIVND (reference sequence). The CDR3 has 16 amino acids. V was pared by 0 bases and J by 2 bases, with 11 bases between. The DNA of the CDR3 is TGTGCCAGTAGTATAGATCTGCAAACTCCCTACAATGAGCAGTTCTTC. Protein product: CASSIDLQTPYNEQFF.

The CDR3, as DNA: TGCGCCAGCAGTTCCGGGACAGGGATTGGGTCTGGAAACACCATATATTTT. Translation gives CASSSGTGIGSGNTIYF. The gene calls are TRBV5-1 and TRBJ1-3; TRBD1 matches 9 bases. J lost 1 base, V lost 5 bases, and 10 bases had no gene match. The CDR3 length is 17 residues. Germline V lookup: CDR1 SGHRS, CDR2 YFSETQ.

This clone came up once. CDR3 loop: CASSPPNRGVEYEQYF. The CDR3, as DNA: TGTGCCAGCTCACCACCGAACAGGGGGGTGGAGTACGAGCAGTACTTC. V usage is TRBV18 and J usage is TRBJ2-7; 8 nucleotides match TRBD1. Germline lookup yields CDR1 KGHSH and CDR2 LQKENI. The trim removed 0 bases at V and 4 bases at J, leaving 8 bases unmatched. The CDR3 covers 16 residues.

The chain uses TRBV21-1 and TRBJ2-2; the table assigns TRBD2, which was not confirmed against the DNA. TRBV21-1 is designated a pseudogene. This CDR3 has 15 amino acids. The CDR3 nucleotides read TGTGCCAGTCAACGGGGGACCCTAAACACCGGGGAGCTGTTTTTT. Translated: CASQRGTLNTGELFF.

With respect to this clone: The same CDR3 arises from other DNA sequences in this sample as well. This chain connects TRBV7-6 to TRBJ1-1, with 8 nucleotides matching TRBD1. Losses at the gene ends were 1 base for V and 1 base for J; bases not matched to a gene: 2. Germline CDR1 and CDR2: SGHVS and FNYEAQ. The CDR3 has 15 amino acids. The CDR3 nucleotides are TGTGCCAGCAGCTTAGTTGGACAGGGGAACACTGAAGCTTTCTTT. Protein sequence: CASSLVGQGNTEAFF. Complete variable domain (other parts from reference TRBV7-6 and TRBJ1-1): GAGVSQSPRYKVTKRGQDVALRCDPISGHVSLYWYRQALGQGPEFLTYFNYEAQQDKSGLPNDRFSAERPEGSISTLTIQRTEQRDSAMYRCASSLVGQGNTEAFFGQGTRLTVV.

This chain connects TRBV19 to TRBJ1-2; D gene unclear. Germline-derived CDR1 and CDR2 are LNHDA and SQIVND (reference sequence). Trimming pared 7 bases from V and 7 bases from J, leaving 22 bases between. This CDR3 is 15 amino acids long. DNA of the CDR3: TGTGCCAGTATTCCCCGCTCGGACCTTTCGGTTGGCTACACCTTC. It codes for CASIPRSDLSVGYTF.

As to this clone: At the DNA level, this CDR3 is encoded by other sequences in the same sample as well. This rearrangement joins TRBV28 to TRBJ2-2; 8 bases fit TRBD1. V shed 2 bases, J shed 8 bases, and the junction held 4 bases outside the gene matches. Germline CDR1 and CDR2: MDHEN and SYDVKM. The CDR3 loop spans 14 amino acids. CDR3 amino acids: CASSLGQGAGELFF. The CDR3, as DNA: TGTGCCAGCAGTTTAGGACAGGGTGCTGGGGAGCTGTTTTTT.

The V call is TRBV7-2, the J call TRBJ2-2, with unresolved D. CDR3 length: 13 amino acids. The ends were cut back, 1 base at V and 2 bases at J, with 2 bases in the middle. Germline CDR1 is SGHTA and CDR2 is FQGNSA. The CDR3 region is CASSLGNTGELFF. CDR3 bases: TGTGCCAGCAGCTTAGGAAACACCGGGGAGCTGTTTTTT.

The V gene is TRBV12-3 or TRBV12-4, the J gene TRBJ1-2; D is undetermined. CDR3 size: 11 residues. Trimming took 4 bases from V and 5 from J, leaving 5 bases between them. Here the CDR3 reads CASSSGYGYTF. The DNA for the CDR3 is TGTGCCAGCAGTTCAGGATATGGCTACACCTTC.